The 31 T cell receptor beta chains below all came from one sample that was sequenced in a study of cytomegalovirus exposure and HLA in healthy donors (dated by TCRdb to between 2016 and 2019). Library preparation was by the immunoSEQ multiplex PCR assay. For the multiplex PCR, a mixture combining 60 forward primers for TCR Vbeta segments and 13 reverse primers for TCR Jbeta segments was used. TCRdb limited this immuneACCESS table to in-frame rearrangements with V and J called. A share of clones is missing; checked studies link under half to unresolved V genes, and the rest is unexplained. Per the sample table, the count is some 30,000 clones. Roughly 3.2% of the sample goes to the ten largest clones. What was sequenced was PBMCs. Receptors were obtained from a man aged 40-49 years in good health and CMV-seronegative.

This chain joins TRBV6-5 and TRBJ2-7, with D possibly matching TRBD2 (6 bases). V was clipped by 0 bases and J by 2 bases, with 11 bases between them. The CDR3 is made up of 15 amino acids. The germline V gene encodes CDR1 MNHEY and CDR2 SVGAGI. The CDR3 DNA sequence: TGTGCCAGCAGTTACTCGATGCGGGGACCCTACGAGCAGTACTTC. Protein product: CASSYSMRGPYEQYF.

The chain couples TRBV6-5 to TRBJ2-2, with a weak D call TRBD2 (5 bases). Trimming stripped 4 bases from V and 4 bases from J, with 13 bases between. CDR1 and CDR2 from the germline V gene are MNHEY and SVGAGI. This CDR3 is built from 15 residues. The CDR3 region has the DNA TGTGCCAGCAGTTGGCTCTATGGAGGCACCGGGGAGCTGTTTTTT. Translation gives CASSWLYGGTGELFF.

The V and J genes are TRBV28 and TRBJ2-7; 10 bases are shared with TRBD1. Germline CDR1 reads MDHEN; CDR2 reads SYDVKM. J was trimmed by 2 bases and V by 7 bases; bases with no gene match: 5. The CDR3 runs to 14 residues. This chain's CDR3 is CASNSGQGAYEQYF. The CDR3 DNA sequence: TGTGCCAGCAACAGTGGACAGGGGGCCTACGAGCAGTACTTC.

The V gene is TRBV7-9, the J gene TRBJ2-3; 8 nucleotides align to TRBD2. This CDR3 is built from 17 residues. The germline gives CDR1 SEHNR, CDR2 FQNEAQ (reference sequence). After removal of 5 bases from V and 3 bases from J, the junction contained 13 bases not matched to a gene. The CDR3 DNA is TGTGCCAGCAGCCGCCTGGGAACGGGAGGGCCGACAGATACGCAGTATTTT. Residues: CASSRLGTGGPTDTQYF.

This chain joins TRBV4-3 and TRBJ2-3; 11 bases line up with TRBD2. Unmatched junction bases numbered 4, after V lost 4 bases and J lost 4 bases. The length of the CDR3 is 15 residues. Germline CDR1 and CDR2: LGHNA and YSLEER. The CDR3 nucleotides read TGCGCCAGCAGCCGTAGCGGGAGGGGAGCAGATACGCAGTATTTT. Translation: CASSRSGRGADTQYF.

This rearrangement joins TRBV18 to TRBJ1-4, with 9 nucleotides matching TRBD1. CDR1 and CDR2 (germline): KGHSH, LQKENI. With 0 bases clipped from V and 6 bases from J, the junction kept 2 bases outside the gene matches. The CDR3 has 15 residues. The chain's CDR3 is CASSPPTGGDEKLFF. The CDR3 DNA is TGTGCCAGCTCACCACCGACAGGGGGAGATGAAAAACTGTTTTTT.

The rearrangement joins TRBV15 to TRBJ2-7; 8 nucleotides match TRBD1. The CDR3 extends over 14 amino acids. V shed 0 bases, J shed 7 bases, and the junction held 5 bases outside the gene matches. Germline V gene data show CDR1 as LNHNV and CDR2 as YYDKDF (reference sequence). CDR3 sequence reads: CATSREPHRGEQYF. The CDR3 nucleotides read TGTGCCACCAGCAGAGAGCCCCACAGGGGGGAGCAGTACTTC.

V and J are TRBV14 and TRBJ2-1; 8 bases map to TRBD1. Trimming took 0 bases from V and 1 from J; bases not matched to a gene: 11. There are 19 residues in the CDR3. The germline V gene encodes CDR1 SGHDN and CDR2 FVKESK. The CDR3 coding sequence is TGTGCCAGCAGCCAAGACCGGTGGACAGGGCCGCTATCCTACAATGAGCAGTTCTTC. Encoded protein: CASSQDRWTGPLSYNEQFF.

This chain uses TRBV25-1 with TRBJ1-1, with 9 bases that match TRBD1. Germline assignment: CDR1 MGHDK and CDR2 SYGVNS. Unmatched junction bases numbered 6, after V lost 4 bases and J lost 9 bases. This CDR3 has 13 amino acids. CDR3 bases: TGTGCCAGCAGTGGTTCCGGGACAGGGCAAGCTTTCTTT. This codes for CASSGSGTGQAFF.

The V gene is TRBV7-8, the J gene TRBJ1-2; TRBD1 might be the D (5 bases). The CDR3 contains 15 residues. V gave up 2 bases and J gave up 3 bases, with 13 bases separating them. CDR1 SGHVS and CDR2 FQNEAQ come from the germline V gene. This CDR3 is CASSLRVTTDYGYTF. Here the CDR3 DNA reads TGTGCCAGCAGCTTAAGAGTCACGACAGACTATGGCTACACCTTC.

As DNA, the CDR3 is TGTGCCAGCTCCGACAGGGGGAACACTGAAGCTTTCTTT. This encodes CASSDRGNTEAFF. The chain uses TRBV6-6 and TRBJ1-1; 8 nucleotides match TRBD1. V lost 8 bases, J lost 1 base, and 3 bases stayed unmatched. The germline gives CDR1 MNHNY, CDR2 SVGAGI (reference sequence). CDR3 length: 13 amino acids.

CDR3: CASSRGEQKTQETQYF. The DNA for the CDR3 is TGCGCCAGCAGCCGGGGGGAGCAAAAAACTCAAGAGACCCAGTACTTC. The chain is built from TRBV5-1 and TRBJ2-5; 7 positions match TRBD2. The CDR3 consists of 16 residues. The V segment lost 4 bases and the J segment 2 bases; nucleotides outside the gene matches: 11. CDR1 and CDR2 from the germline V gene are SGHRS and YFSETQ. Full variable domain (rest looked up from reference TRBV5-1 and TRBJ2-5): KAGVTQTPRYLIKTRGQQVTLSCSPISGHRSVSWYQQTPGQGLQFLFEYFSETQRNKGNFPGRFSGRQFSNSRSEMNVSTLELGDSALYLCASSRGEQKTQETQYFGPGTRLLVL.

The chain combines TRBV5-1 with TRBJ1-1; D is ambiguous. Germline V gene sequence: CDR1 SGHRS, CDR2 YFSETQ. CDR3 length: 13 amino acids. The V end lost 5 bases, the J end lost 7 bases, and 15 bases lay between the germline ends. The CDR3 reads CASRPFEAYEAFF. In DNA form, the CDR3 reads TGCGCCAGCAGACCTTTCGAGGCGTATGAAGCTTTCTTT.

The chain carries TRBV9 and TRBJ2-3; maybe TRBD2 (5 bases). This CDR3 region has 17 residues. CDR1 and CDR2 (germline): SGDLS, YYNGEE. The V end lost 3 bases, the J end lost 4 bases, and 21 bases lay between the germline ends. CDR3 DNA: TGTGCCAGCAGCGACGCACCGACTAACCCGTTCGCAGATACGCAGTATTTT. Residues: CASSDAPTNPFADTQYF.

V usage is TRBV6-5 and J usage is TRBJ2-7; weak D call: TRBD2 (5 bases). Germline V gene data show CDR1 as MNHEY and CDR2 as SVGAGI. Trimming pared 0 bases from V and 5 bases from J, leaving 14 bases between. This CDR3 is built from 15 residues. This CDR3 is CASSYSTGFNHEQYF. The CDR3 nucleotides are TGTGCCAGCAGTTACTCGACGGGGTTTAACCACGAGCAGTACTTC.

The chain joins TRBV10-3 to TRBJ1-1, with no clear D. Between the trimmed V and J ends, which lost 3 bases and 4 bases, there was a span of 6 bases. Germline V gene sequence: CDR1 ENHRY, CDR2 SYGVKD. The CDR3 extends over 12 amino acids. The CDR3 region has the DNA TGTGCCATCAGTGAAATGCGCACTGAAGCTTTCTTT. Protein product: CAISEMRTEAFF.

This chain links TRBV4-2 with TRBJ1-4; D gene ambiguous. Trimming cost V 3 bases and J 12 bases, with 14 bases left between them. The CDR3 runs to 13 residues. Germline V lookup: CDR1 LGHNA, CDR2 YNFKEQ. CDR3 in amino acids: CASSQPPEAQLFF. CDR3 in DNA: TGTGCCAGCAGCCAGCCCCCGGAAGCGCAACTGTTTTTT.

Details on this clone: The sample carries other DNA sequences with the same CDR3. In DNA, the CDR3 is TGTGCCAGCAGCACGTGGGGGGTGAACACTGAAGCTTTCTTT. Residues: CASSTWGVNTEAFF. The chain employs TRBV7-2 and TRBJ1-1; D perhaps matches TRBD1 (5 bases). V was shortened by 5 bases and J by 0 bases, with 10 bases between the two germline ends. Germline values: CDR1 SGHTA, CDR2 FQGNSA. The CDR3 runs to 14 residues.

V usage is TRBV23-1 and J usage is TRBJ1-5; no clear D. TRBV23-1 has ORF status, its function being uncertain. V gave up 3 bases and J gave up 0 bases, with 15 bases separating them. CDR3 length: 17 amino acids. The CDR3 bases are TGCGCCAGCAGTCATCATTCTCCCGCTAATAGCAATCAGCCCCAGCATTTT. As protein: CASSHHSPANSNQPQHF.

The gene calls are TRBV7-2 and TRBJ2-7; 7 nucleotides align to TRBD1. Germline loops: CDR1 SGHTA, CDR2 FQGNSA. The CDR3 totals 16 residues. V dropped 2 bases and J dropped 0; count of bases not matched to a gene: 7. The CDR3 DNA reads TGTGCCAGCAGCTTACTTACAGGGGTGAGCTCCTACGAGCAGTACTTC. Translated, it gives CASSLLTGVSSYEQYF.

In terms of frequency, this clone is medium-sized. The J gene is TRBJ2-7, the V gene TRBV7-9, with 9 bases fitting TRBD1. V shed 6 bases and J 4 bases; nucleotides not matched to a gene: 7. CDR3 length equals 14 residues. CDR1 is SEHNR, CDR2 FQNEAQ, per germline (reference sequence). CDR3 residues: CASSLEQGAYEQYF. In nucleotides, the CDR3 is TGTGCCAGCAGTTTGGAACAGGGGGCTTACGAGCAGTACTTC.

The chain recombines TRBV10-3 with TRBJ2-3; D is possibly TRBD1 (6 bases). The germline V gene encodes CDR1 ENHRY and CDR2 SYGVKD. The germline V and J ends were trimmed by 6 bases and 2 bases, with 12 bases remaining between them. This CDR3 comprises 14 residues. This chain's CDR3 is CAIRDDRNTDTQYF. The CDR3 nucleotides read TGTGCCATCAGGGACGACAGGAACACAGATACGCAGTATTTT.

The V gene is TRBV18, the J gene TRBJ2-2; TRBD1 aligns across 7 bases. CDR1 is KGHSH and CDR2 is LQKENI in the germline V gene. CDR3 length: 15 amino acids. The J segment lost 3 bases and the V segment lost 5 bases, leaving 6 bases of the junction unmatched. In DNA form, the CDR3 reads TGTGCCAGCTCATACAACAGGGGCGACACCGGGGAGCTGTTTTTT. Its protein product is CASSYNRGDTGELFF.

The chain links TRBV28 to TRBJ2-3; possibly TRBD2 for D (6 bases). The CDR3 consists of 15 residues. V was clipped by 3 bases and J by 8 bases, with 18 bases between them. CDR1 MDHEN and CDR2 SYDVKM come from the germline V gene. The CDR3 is CASSFASGRRRTQYF. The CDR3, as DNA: TGTGCCAGCAGTTTCGCTTCCGGGAGAAGACGTACGCAGTATTTT.

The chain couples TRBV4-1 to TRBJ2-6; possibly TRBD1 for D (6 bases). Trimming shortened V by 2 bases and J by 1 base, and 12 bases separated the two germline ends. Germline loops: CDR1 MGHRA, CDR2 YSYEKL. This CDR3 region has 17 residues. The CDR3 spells CASSQWGRLSGANVLTF. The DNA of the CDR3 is TGCGCCAGCAGCCAATGGGGGCGATTATCTGGGGCCAACGTCCTGACTTTC.

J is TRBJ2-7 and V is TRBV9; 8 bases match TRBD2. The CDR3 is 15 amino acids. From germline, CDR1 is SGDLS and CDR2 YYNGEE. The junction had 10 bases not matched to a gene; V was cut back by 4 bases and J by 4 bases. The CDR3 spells CASSLREGRGYEQYF. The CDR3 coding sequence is TGTGCCAGCAGCCTTCGGGAGGGGAGAGGTTACGAGCAGTACTTC. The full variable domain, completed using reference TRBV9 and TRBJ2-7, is DSGVTQTPKHLITATGQRVTLRCSPRSGDLSVYWYQQSLDQGLQFLIQYYNGEERAKGNILERFSAQQFPDLHSELNLSSLELGDSALYFCASSLREGRGYEQYFGPGTRLTVT.

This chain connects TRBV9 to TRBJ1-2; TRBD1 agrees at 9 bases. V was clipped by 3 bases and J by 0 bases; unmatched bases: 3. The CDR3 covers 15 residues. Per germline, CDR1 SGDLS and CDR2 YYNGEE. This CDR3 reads CASSAQGAPNYGYTF. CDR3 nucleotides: TGTGCCAGCAGCGCACAGGGGGCCCCTAACTATGGCTACACCTTC.

CDR3 bases: TGCGCCAGCAGCCCAGGACTAGCGGGAGGATTCACCGGGGAGCTGTTTTTT. As protein: CASSPGLAGGFTGELFF. This chain joins TRBV5-1 and TRBJ2-2; TRBD2 agrees at 14 bases. CDR3 length equals 17 residues. V was pared by 4 bases and J by 4 bases, with 6 bases of the junction left unmatched. CDR1 and CDR2 (germline): SGHRS, YFSETQ.

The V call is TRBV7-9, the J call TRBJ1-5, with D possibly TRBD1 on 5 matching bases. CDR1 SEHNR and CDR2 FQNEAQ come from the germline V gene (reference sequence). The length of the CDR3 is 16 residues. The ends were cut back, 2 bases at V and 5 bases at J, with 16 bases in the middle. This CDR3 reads CASSLSPGGVHQPQHF. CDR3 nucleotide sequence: TGTGCCAGCAGCTTAAGTCCGGGAGGGGTTCATCAGCCCCAGCATTTT.

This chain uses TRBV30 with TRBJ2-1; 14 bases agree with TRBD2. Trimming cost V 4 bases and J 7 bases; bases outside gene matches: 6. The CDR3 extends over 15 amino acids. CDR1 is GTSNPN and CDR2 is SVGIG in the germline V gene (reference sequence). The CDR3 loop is CAWNTGLAGDNEQFF. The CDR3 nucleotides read TGTGCCTGGAACACGGGACTAGCGGGAGATAATGAGCAGTTCTTC.

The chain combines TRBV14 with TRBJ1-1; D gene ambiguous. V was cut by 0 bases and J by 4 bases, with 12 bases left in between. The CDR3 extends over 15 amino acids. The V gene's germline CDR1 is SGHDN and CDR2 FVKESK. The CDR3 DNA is TGTGCCAGCAGCCAAGATACGGGGAGCGGCACTGAAGCTTTCTTT. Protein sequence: CASSQDTGSGTEAFF.